This passage covers 8 T cell receptor beta chains from one sample sequenced in a study of blood T cells in healthy people across ages. Then a second PCR, running roughly 7 to 11 cycles, was carried out with a sample-barcoded 5' primer and a J-beta primer mix. TCRdb re-derived calls from the 5' RACE reads in MiXCR, one entry per CDR3 protein. The sample holds some 900,000 distinct CDR3 sequences, about 44% seen once. The sample taken for sequencing was blood. Receptors were obtained from a man aged 30 to 39 in good health.

This chain connects TRBV3-1 to TRBJ2-3, with D possibly TRBD1 on 6 matching bases. Germline assignment: CDR1 LGHDT and CDR2 YNNKEL (reference sequence). The CDR3 contains 15 residues. V lost 1 base, J lost 0 bases, and 8 bases lay in between. The CDR3 region has the DNA TGTGCCAGCAGCCAAGCACAGGGTAGCACAGATACGCAGTATTTT. This translates into CASSQAQGSTDTQYF.

This clonotype was picked up a small number of times. The chain couples TRBV7-2 to TRBJ2-4; D unresolved. CDR1 and CDR2 from the germline V gene are SGHTA and FQGNSA. This CDR3 has 14 residues. The ends were cut back, 8 bases at V and 1 base at J, with 12 bases in the middle. This CDR3 reads CASGAGNAKNIQYF. The CDR3 DNA reads TGTGCCAGCGGAGCAGGAAATGCCAAAAACATTCAGTACTTC.

CDR3 loop: CASSNDRLTDTQYF. CDR3 nucleotides: TGTGCCAGCAGCAATGACAGGCTCACAGATACGCAGTATTTT. The chain combines TRBV6-2 or TRBV6-3 with TRBJ2-3, with TRBD1 as a possible D gene (6 bases). The CDR3 length is 14 residues. Deletions cut 6 bases from V and 2 bases from J, with 12 bases between. CDR1 and CDR2 from the germline V gene are MNHEY and SVGEGT.

This rearrangement joins TRBV9 to TRBJ2-3; unclear D gene. CDR1 is SGDLS and CDR2 is YYNGEE in the germline V gene. V shed 3 bases and J shed 1 base, with 12 bases lying between them. The CDR3 runs to 15 residues. In nucleotides, the CDR3 is TGTGCCAGCAGCGAAACCGGGCTCCGCACAGATACGCAGTATTTT. Encoded protein: CASSETGLRTDTQYF.

This clonotype turned up a few times. V gene TRBV20-1 combines with J gene TRBJ2-3; D remains unclear. CDR3 length equals 14 residues. Deletions cut 5 bases from V and 5 bases from J, with 17 bases between. Germline V gene data show CDR1 as DFQATT and CDR2 as SNEGSKA (reference sequence). CDR3 DNA: TGCAGTGCTCCACCCCGGGTATGGGGAGATACGCAGTATTTT. Translation: CSAPPRVWGDTQYF.

The gene calls are TRBV20-1 and TRBJ2-5, with TRBD1 matching 7 bases. Germline CDR1 and CDR2: DFQATT and SNEGSKA (reference sequence). This CDR3 comprises 13 residues. After removal of 1 base from V and 4 bases from J, the junction contained 3 bases not matched to a gene. The CDR3 DNA is TGCAGTGCTAGAGGACAGGGAACAGAGACCCAGTACTTC. It yields the protein CSARGQGTETQYF.

J is TRBJ2-5 and V is TRBV12-3 or TRBV12-4, with no clear D. The J call may be wrong; the DNA end is better matched by TRBJ2-7. CDR3 length: 14 residues. CDR3 sequence (DNA): TGTGCCAGCAGTCTTACAGAGAGCTTCCACGAGCAGTACTTC. Encoded protein: CASSLTESFHEQYF.

This clonotype was seen a handful of times. The rearrangement links TRBV6-5 to TRBJ2-1; D perhaps matches TRBD1 (7 bases). The germline V gene encodes CDR1 MNHEY and CDR2 SVGAGI. V lost 2 bases to trimming and J lost 2 bases, with 10 bases between them. The length of the CDR3 is 15 residues. The DNA of the CDR3 is TGTGCCAGCAGTTACGGAGGGGGCGCCTACAATGAGCAGTTCTTC. Protein: CASSYGGGAYNEQFF.